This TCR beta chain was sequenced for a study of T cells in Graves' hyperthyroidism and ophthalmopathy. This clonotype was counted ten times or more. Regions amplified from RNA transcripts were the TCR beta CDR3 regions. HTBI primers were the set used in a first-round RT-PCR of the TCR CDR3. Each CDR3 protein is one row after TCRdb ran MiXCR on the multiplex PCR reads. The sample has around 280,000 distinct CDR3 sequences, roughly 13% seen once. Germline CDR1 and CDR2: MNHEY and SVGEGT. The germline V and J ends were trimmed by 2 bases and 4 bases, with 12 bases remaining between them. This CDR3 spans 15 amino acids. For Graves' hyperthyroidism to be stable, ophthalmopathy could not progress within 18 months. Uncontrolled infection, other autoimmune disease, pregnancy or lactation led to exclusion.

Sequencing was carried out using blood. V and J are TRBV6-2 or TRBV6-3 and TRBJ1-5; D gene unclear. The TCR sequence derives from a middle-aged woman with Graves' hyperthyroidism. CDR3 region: CASSYPAGFNQPQHF. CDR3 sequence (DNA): TGTGCCAGCAGTTACCCGGCCGGATTTAATCAGCCCCAGCATTTT.